This entry lists 19 T cell receptor beta chains sequenced from one sample in a study of CD8+ T cells in alopecia areata. Extraction and reverse transcription of RNA yielded cDNA as the sequencing template. Profiling relied on immunoSEQ multiplex PCR, and the TCRdb table lists in-frame clones only, not all of them. The sample carries some 19,000 clones, 50% to 75% recorded once. The treatment: oral pan-JAK inhibitor, 5-10 mg twice daily. Obtained from alopecia areata patients were lesional scalp punch biopsies along with peripheral blood. Sequencing used skin, obtained at week 4, from a patient treated with tofacitinib. The receptors were gathered from a human donor with alopecia areata.

V gene TRBV28 combines with J gene TRBJ1-2; D gene unclear. Germline V gene data show CDR1 as MDHEN and CDR2 as SYDVKM. The germline V and J ends were trimmed by 4 bases and 4 bases, with 13 bases remaining between them. The CDR3 consists of 14 residues. The CDR3 sequence is CASSSRLAPYGYTF. CDR3 bases: TGTGCCAGCAGTTCCCGACTTGCCCCCTATGGCTACACCTTC.

The V gene is TRBV30, the J gene TRBJ1-1; D is possibly TRBD1 (5 bases). The germline V and J ends were trimmed by 0 bases and 6 bases, with 11 bases remaining between them. Per the germline V gene, CDR1 is GTSNPN and CDR2 is SVGIG (reference sequence). This CDR3 region has 13 residues. CDR3 sequence: CAWSVVGEAEAFF. The CDR3 DNA is TGTGCCTGGAGTGTAGTAGGGGAAGCTGAAGCTTTCTTT.

The rearrangement uses TRBV5-1 and TRBJ2-7, with unresolved D. The CDR3 spans 16 residues. Germline lookup yields CDR1 SGHRS and CDR2 YFSETQ. V lost 2 bases and J lost 0, with 15 bases in between. As DNA, the CDR3 is TGCGCCAGCAGCTTAGCTCCGGCCCCGAGCTCCTACGAGCAGTACTTC. Translating gives CASSLAPAPSSYEQYF.

The rearrangement links TRBV5-1 to TRBJ2-2; TRBD2 is a possible D gene (6 bases). This CDR3 is built from 16 residues. Trimming shortened V by 4 bases and J by 4 bases, and 17 bases separated the two germline ends. CDR1 and CDR2 from the germline V gene are SGHRS and YFSETQ. CDR3 loop: CASSPEAGSSTGELFF. CDR3 bases: TGCGCCAGCAGCCCGGAGGCGGGGTCGAGCACCGGGGAGCTGTTTTTT.

The V and J genes are TRBV5-5 and TRBJ2-1; 7 bases fit TRBD1. The CDR3 extends over 13 amino acids. V dropped 2 bases and J dropped 9; count of bases not matched to a gene: 5. Germline V lookup: CDR1 SGHKS, CDR2 YYEKEE (reference sequence). The CDR3 DNA is TGTGCCAGCAGCTTACGAGGGGACAGTGAGCAGTTCTTC. Residues: CASSLRGDSEQFF.

This clone was observed a handful of times. The chain is built from TRBV4-2 and TRBJ1-2; tentatively, D is TRBD1 (5 bases). With 3 bases removed from V and 9 bases from J, the gap between germline ends came to 14 bases. This CDR3 contains 13 residues. Germline assignment: CDR1 LGHNA and CDR2 YNFKEQ. The CDR3, as DNA: TGTGCCAGCAGCCAGGTATCCGGGACGAGCTACACCTTC. The encoded protein is CASSQVSGTSYTF.

This rearrangement joins TRBV15 to TRBJ2-3, with a tentative D call TRBD2 (6 bases). CDR3 size: 13 residues. CDR1 and CDR2 from the germline V gene are LNHNV and YYDKDF (reference sequence). Between the trimmed V and J ends, which lost 9 bases and 1 base, there was a span of 11 bases. As DNA, the CDR3 is TGTGCCACTTCTGAGCGGGGCACAGATACGCAGTATTTT. Its translation is CATSERGTDTQYF. The full variable domain, rest sourced from reference TRBV15 and TRBJ2-3, is DAMVIQNPRYQVTQFGKPVTLSCSQTLNHNVMYWYQQKSSQAPKLLFHYYDKDFNNEADTPDNFQSRRPNTSFCFLDIRSPGLGDTAMYLCATSERGTDTQYFGPGTRLTVL.

The chain has TRBV20-1 and TRBJ2-3; D uncertain. The V gene's germline CDR1 is DFQATT and CDR2 SNEGSKA (reference sequence). V lost 3 bases and J 6 bases, leaving 7 bases between the germline ends. The CDR3 runs to 11 residues. In DNA, the CDR3 is TGCAGTGCTAGGTCGACGGATACGCAGTATTTT. It yields the protein CSARSTDTQYF.

This clone came up a few times. The chain carries TRBV5-1 and TRBJ2-2; TRBD2 might be the D (6 bases). Between the trimmed V and J ends, which lost 5 bases and 4 bases, there was a span of 9 bases. Germline assignment: CDR1 SGHRS and CDR2 YFSETQ. The CDR3 extends over 13 amino acids. This CDR3 reads CASRPGSTGELFF. CDR3 DNA sequence: TGCGCCAGCAGGCCCGGGAGCACCGGGGAGCTGTTTTTT.

This clone rates as medium-sized. V and J are TRBV7-2 and TRBJ1-5; the D gene is possibly TRBD1 (6 bases). CDR1 is SGHTA and CDR2 is FQGNSA in the germline V gene. CDR3 length: 14 amino acids. V shed 5 bases and J shed 2 bases, with 10 bases lying between them. CDR3: CASSARTGNQPQHF. The CDR3 nucleotides read TGTGCCAGCAGCGCTAGGACAGGCAATCAGCCCCAGCATTTT.

This clone was seen once. This specimen includes other DNA sequences encoding the same CDR3. The chain carries TRBV4-1 and TRBJ2-5; a weak D match, TRBD2 (6 bases). Germline assignment: CDR1 MGHRA and CDR2 YSYEKL. V was shortened by 0 bases and J by 2 bases, with 10 bases between the two germline ends. This CDR3 comprises 15 residues. This chain's CDR3 is CASSQDRRGQETQYF. CDR3 nucleotide sequence: TGCGCCAGCAGCCAAGATCGGCGGGGTCAAGAGACCCAGTACTTC.

The V gene is TRBV14, the J gene TRBJ2-7; 10 bases align to TRBD1. The CDR3 covers 17 residues. V lost 4 bases and J lost 2; bases outside the gene matches: 11. Germline V CDR1 and CDR2: SGHDN, FVKESK. CDR3 in amino acids: CASSPIPWTGGAYEQYF. In DNA form, the CDR3 reads TGTGCCAGCAGCCCAATCCCATGGACAGGGGGAGCCTACGAGCAGTACTTC.

The chain is built from TRBV7-2 and TRBJ2-3, with D perhaps TRBD1 (5 bases). The length of the CDR3 is 14 residues. V lost 5 bases to trimming and J lost 2 bases, with 11 bases between them. Germline loops: CDR1 SGHTA, CDR2 FQGNSA. CDR3 protein: CASSQDTSTDTQYF. The CDR3 DNA sequence: TGTGCCAGCAGCCAGGACACCTCCACAGATACGCAGTATTTT.

This chain's CDR3 is CASKGYDYGYTF. The CDR3 region has the DNA TGTGCCAGCAAGGGGTACGACTATGGCTACACCTTC. The chain has TRBV28 and TRBJ1-2; the D gene is possibly TRBD1 (5 bases). Germline CDR1 MDHEN, CDR2 SYDVKM. The V and J ends lost 7 bases and 3 bases respectively, with 9 bases between them. The CDR3 has 12 amino acids.

The chain recombines TRBV19 with TRBJ2-5, with 7 bases that match TRBD2. The CDR3 totals 17 residues. J gave up 9 bases and V 1 base, and 17 bases lay outside the gene matches. Germline CDR1 LNHDA, CDR2 SQIVND (reference sequence). The CDR3 coding sequence is TGTGCCAGTAGTATAGGGGGACTGCCCCGCGGGGGAGCGTCCCAGTACTTC. Amino acid sequence: CASSIGGLPRGGASQYF.

This rearrangement joins TRBV6-5 to TRBJ2-7, with 7 bases aligning to TRBD1. The junction had 8 bases not matched to a gene; V was cut back by 2 bases and J by 1 base. Looked up from germline, CDR1 is MNHEY and CDR2 is SVGAGI. There are 16 residues in the CDR3. The CDR3 DNA is TGTGCCAGCAGTTACACCCCCGGGACAGCATCCTACGAGCAGTACTTC. Its protein is CASSYTPGTASYEQYF.

CDR3 in amino acids: CASEGGGGTDTQYF. The CDR3 nucleotides read TGTGCTTCTGAAGGAGGAGGGGGAACAGATACGCAGTATTTT. The chain links TRBV19 to TRBJ2-3; D may match TRBD1 or TRBD2 (6 bases each). Per the germline V gene, CDR1 is LNHDA and CDR2 is SQIVND (reference sequence). The CDR3 consists of 14 residues.

This rearrangement joins TRBV12-2 to TRBJ2-5; the D call of TRBD2 is as the table states it, not checked on the DNA. TRBV12-2 is a listed pseudogene. The CDR3 is 15 residues long. CDR3 in amino acids: CASRLDLVFQETQYF. CDR3 DNA: TGTGCAAGTCGCTTAGATCTAGTGTTCCAAGAGACCCAGTACTTC.

CDR3 in DNA: TGTGCCAGCTCGAGGGGACACGAAGCTTTCTTT. Protein sequence: CASSRGHEAFF. The chain combines TRBV7-6 with TRBJ1-1, with D perhaps TRBD1 (6 bases). V dropped 8 bases and J dropped 8 bases, with 12 bases sitting between them. The CDR3 has 11 residues. CDR1 is SGHVS, CDR2 FNYEAQ, per germline.